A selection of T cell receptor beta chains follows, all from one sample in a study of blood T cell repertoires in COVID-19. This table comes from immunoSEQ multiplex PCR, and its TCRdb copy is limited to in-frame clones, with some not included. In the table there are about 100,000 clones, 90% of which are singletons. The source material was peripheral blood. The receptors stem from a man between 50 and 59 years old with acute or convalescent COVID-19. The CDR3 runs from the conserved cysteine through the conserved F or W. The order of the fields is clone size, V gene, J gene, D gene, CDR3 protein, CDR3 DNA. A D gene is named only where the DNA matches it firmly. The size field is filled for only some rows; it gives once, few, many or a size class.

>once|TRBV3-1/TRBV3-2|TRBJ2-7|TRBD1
CASSVRQGSEQYF
TGTGCCAGCAGCGTCCGACAGGGCAGCGAGCAGTACTTC
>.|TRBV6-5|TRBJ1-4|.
CASSTGFRANEKLFF
TGTGCCAGCAGTACAGGGTTTAGGGCTAATGAAAAACTGTTTTTT
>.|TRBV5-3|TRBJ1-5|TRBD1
CARSWETGINQPQHF
TGTGCCAGAAGTTGGGAGACAGGGATCAATCAGCCCCAGCATTTT
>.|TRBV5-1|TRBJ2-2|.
CASNPLLSGSNTGELFF
TGCGCCAGCAACCCCCTCCTCAGCGGGTCGAACACCGGGGAGCTGTTTTTT
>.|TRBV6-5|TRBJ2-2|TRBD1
CASRGTGSGGELFF
TGTGCCAGCAGGGGGACAGGGTCAGGCGGGGAGCTGTTTTTT
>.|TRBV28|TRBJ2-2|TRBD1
CASSRTGFTGELFF
TGTGCCAGCAGTAGGACAGGGTTCACCGGGGAGCTGTTTTTT
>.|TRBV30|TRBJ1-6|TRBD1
CDRQGEGYNSPLHF
TGTGACCGACAGGGGGAAGGCTATAATTCACCCCTCCACTTT
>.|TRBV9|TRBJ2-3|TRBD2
CASTSSGNTDTQYF
TGTGCCAGCACGTCTAGCGGGAACACAGATACGCAGTATTTT
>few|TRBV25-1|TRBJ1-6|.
CASSGQGTNSPLHF
TGTGCCAGCAGTGGCCAGGGGACCAATTCACCCCTCCACTTT
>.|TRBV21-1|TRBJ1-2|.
CASSKEGACNYGYTF
TGTGCCAGCAGCAAAGAGGGAGCTTGTAACTATGGCTACACCTTC
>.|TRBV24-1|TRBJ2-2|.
CATAAGGTGELFF
TGTGCCACCGCGGCAGGGGGGACCGGGGAGCTGTTTTTT
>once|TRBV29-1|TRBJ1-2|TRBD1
CSADRGNYGYTF
TGCAGCGCGGACAGGGGTAACTATGGCTACACCTTC
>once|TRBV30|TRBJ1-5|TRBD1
CAWMMAGTEDQPQHF
TGTGCCTGGATGATGGCCGGGACAGAAGATCAGCCCCAGCATTTT
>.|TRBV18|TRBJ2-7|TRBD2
CASSSGTTYEQYF
TGTGCCAGCTCATCCGGGACTACCTACGAGCAGTACTTC
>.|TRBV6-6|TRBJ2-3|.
CASSASGTQIYTQYF
TGTGCCAGCAGTGCCTCCGGGACACAAATTTATACGCAGTATTTT
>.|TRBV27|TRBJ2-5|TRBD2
CASSLSPGREGLETQYF
TGTGCCAGCAGTTTATCCCCCGGGCGGGAGGGCCTGGAGACCCAGTACTTC
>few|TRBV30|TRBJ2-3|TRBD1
CAGNSGQGAGDTQYF
TGTGCCGGCAACTCGGGACAGGGGGCCGGAGATACGCAGTATTTT
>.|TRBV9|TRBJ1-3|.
CASSPVKAPGGTIYF
TGTGCCAGCAGCCCGGTGAAGGCGCCCGGGGGCACCATATATTTT
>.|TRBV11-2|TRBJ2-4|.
CASSLYGNIQYF
TGTGCCAGCAGCTTATACGGAAACATTCAGTACTTC
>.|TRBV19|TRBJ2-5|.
CASSRGQSFQETQYF
TGTGCCAGTAGTAGGGGGCAGTCTTTCCAAGAGACCCAGTACTTC
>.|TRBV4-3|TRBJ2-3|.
CASSQNRDWTDTQYF
TGCGCCAGCAGCCAGAACCGGGATTGGACAGATACGCAGTATTTT
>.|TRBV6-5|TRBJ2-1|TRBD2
CASSYSGPSGSNEQFF
TGTGCCAGCAGTTACAGTGGGCCTAGCGGGAGTAATGAGCAGTTCTTC
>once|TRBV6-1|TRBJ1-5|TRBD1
CASSPGQGQQPQHF
TGTGCCAGCAGTCCCGGACAGGGACAACAGCCCCAGCATTTT
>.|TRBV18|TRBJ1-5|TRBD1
CASSEDRRIQPQHF
TGTGCCAGCTCAGAGGACAGGCGGATTCAGCCCCAGCATTTT
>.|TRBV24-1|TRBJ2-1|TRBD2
CATSDLAGGRGNEQFF
TGTGCCACCAGTGATTTGGCGGGAGGCCGTGGGAATGAGCAGTTCTTC
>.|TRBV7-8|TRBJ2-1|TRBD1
CASSPPRQGNSPNEQFF
TGTGCCAGCAGCCCCCCACGACAGGGGAATTCACCCAATGAGCAGTTCTTC
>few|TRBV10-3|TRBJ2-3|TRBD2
CAISESQPTIRVIAGEIETQYF
TGTGCCATCAGTGAGTCACAGCCCACTATTCGGGTAATAGCGGGAGAAATTGAGACGCAGTATTTT
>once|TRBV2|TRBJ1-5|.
CASSEGPYSNQPQHF
TGTGCCAGCAGTGAAGGTCCCTATAGCAATCAGCCCCAGCATTTT
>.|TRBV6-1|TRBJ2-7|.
CASSGTRVRAAYEQYF
TGTGCCAGCAGTGGAACCCGGGTCCGAGCGGCCTACGAGCAGTACTTC